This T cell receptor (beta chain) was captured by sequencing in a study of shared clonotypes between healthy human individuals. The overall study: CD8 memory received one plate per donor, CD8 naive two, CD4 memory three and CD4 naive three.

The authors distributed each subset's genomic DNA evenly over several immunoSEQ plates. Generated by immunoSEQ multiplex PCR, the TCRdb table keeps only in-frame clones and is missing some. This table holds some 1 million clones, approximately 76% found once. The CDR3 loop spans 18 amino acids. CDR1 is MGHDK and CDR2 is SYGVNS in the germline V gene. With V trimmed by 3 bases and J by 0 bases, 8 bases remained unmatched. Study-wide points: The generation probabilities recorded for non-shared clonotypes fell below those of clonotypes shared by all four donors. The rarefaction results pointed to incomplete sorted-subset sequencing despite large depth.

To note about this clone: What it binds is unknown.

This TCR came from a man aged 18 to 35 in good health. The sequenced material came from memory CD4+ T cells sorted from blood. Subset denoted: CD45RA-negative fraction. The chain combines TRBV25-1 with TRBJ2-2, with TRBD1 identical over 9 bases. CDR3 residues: CASSESQGQGPNTGELFF. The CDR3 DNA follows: TGTGCCAGCAGTGAGTCCCAGGGACAGGGACCGAACACCGGGGAGCTGTTTTTT.